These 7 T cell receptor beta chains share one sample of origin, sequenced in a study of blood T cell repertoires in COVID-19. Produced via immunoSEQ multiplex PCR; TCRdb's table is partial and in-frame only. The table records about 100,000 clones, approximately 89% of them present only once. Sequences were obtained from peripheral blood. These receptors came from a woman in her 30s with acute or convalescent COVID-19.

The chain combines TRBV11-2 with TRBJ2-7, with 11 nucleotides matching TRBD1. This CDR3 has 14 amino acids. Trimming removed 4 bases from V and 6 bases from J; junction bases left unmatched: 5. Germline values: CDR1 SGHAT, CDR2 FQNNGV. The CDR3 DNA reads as TGTGCCAGCAGCTCTTCCGGGACAGGGGGCGAGCAGTACTTC. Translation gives CASSSSGTGGEQYF.

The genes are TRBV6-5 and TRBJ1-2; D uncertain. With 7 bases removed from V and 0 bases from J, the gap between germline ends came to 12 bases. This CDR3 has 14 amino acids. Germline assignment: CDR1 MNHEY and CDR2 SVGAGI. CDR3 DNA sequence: TGTGCCAGCACCCCCGGAGATTCTAACTATGGCTACACCTTC. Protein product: CASTPGDSNYGYTF.

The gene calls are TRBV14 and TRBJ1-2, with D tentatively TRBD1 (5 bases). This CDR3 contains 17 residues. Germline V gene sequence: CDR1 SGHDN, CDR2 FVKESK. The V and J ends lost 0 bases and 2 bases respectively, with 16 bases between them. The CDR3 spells CASSQDGLWGSNYGYTF. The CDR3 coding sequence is TGTGCCAGCAGCCAAGATGGGCTCTGGGGCAGCAACTATGGCTACACCTTC.

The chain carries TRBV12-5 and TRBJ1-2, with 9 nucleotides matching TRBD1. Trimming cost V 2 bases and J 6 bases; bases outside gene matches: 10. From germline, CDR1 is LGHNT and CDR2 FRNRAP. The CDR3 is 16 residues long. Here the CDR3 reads CASGLFPGTGKDGYTF. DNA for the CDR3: TGTGCTAGTGGTTTGTTCCCCGGGACAGGGAAAGATGGCTACACCTTC.

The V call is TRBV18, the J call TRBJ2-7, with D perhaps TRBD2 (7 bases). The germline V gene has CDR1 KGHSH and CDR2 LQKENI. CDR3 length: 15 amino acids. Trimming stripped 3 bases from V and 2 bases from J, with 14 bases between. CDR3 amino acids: CASSPRGRGTYEQYF. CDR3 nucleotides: TGTGCCAGCTCACCCCGGGGGCGGGGGACCTACGAGCAGTACTTC.

The chain's CDR3 is CASSIAPGTAYEQYF. CDR3 nucleotide sequence: TGTGCCAGTAGTATAGCTCCCGGGACAGCCTACGAGCAGTACTTC. The chain has TRBV19 and TRBJ2-7; 7 positions agree with TRBD1. The germline gives CDR1 LNHDA, CDR2 SQIVND (reference sequence). The J segment lost 2 bases and the V segment lost 1 base, leaving 5 bases of the junction unmatched. This CDR3 region has 15 residues.

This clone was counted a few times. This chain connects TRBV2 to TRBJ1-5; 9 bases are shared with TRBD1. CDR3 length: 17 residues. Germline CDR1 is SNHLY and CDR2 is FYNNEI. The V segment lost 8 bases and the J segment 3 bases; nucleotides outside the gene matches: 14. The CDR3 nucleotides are TGTGCCAGCGGGTCGCCCTCCGGGACAGGGACCAATCAGCCCCAGCATTTT. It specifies CASGSPSGTGTNQPQHF.